This T cell receptor (beta chain) is from a study of CD8+ T cells in alopecia areata. The authors extracted RNA and reverse transcribed it into cDNA as the sequencing template. Measured with immunoSEQ multiplex PCR; TCRdb has only the in-frame clones, and not every one. The sample includes 9,500 to 15,000 clones, around three fifths of them seen just once. Germline lookup yields CDR1 SGHTA and CDR2 FQGTGA. V was cut by 3 bases and J by 1 base, with 7 bases left in between. The length of the CDR3 is 14 residues. Samples from alopecia areata patients were lesional scalp punch biopsies and peripheral blood. Study-level results: Across lesional scalp, and particularly alopecia totalis/universalis, clonality surpassed that of normal scalp.

On this clone: Antigen specificity is unknown.

This clonotype originated in a human donor with alopecia areata. The specimen sequenced was skin. The chain links TRBV7-3 to TRBJ2-1, with D possibly matching TRBD1 (6 bases). The chain's CDR3 is CASSFGQSYNEQFF. DNA for the CDR3: TGTGCCAGCAGCTTCGGACAGTCCTACAATGAGCAGTTCTTC.